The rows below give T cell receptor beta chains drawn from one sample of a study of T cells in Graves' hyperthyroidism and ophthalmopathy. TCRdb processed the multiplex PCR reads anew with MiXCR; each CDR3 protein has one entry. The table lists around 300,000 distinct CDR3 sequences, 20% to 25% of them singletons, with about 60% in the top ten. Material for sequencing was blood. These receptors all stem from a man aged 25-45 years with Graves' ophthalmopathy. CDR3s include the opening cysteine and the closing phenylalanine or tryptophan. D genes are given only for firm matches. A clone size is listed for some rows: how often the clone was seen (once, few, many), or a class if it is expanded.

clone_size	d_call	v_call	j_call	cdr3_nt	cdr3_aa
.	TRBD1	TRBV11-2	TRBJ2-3	TGTGCCAGCAGCTTTCATCAACGACAGGGGGCAGCGGGTAATACGCAGTATTTT	CASSFHQRQGAAGNTQYF
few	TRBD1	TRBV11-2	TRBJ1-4	TGTGCCAGCAGCGCTGCCGGTACAGGGGTGCAGGGTGAAAAACTGTTTTTT	CASSAAGTGVQGEKLFF
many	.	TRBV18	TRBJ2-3	TGTGCCAGCTCACCACGTTCTAACGGGGATACGCAGTATTTT	CASSPRSNGDTQYF
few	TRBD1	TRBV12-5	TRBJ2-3	TGTGCTAGTGGTTTGGAGAGGACAGGGACAGATACGCAGTATTTT	CASGLERTGTDTQYF
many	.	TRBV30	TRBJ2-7	TGTGCCTGGAAACCCAGCGTCCGCTCCTACGAGCAGTACTTC	CAWKPSVRSYEQYF
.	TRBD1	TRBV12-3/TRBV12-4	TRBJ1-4	TGTGCCAGCAGTTTAGGGACAGGGGATGGAACTAATGAAAAACTGTTTTTT	CASSLGTGDGTNEKLFF
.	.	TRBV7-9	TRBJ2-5	TGTGCCAGCAGCCCCAGATCGGGCGAGACCCAGTACTTC	CASSPRSGETQYF
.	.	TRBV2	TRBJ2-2	TGTGCCAGCAGTGTACAGTCCAACGGGGAGCTGTTTTTT	CASSVQSNGELFF
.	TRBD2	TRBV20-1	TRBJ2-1	TGCAGTGCTAGAGGGCGTCTAGCGGGGGGTGCCTACAATGAGCAGTTCTTC	CSARGRLAGGAYNEQFF
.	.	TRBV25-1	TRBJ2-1	TGTGCCAGCAGCCTAGATCGCAAGTTCTTC	CASSLDRKFF
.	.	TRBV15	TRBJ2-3	TGTGCCACCAGCAGAGATGGGGATACGCAGTATTTT	CATSRDGDTQYF
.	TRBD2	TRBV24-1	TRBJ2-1	TGTGCCACCAGTGACCCGCAGACTAGCGGGATAACGAATGAGCAGTTCTTC	CATSDPQTSGITNEQFF
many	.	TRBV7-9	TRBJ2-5	TGTGCCAGCATGCAAGGAGGTGGCGAGACCCAGTACTTC	CASMQGGGETQYF
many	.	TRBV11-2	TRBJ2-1	TGTGCCAGCAGCCTCGGTCATGAGCAGTTCTTC	CASSLGHEQFF
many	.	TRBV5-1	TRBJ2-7	TGCGCCAGCAGCTTGGAGGGTCCCAGGTTCTACGAGCAGTACTTC	CASSLEGPRFYEQYF
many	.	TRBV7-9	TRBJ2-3	TGTGCCAGCAGCTTAGCCAGGGCAGATACGCAGTATTTT	CASSLARADTQYF
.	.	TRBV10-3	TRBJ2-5	TGTGCCATCAGTGTTAACAGGGAAGAGACCCAGTACTTC	CAISVNREETQYF
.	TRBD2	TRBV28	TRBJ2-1	TGTGCCAGCAGTGGGACTAGCGGGAGCTACGTTTACAATGAGCAGTTCTTC	CASSGTSGSYVYNEQFF
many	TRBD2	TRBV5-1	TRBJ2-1	TGCGCCAGCAGCGAACTACCGGGACTAGCGGTTGTCAATGAGCAGTTCTTC	CASSELPGLAVVNEQFF
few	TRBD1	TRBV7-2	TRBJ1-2	TGTGCCAGCAGCTTAATGGGACAGGGACGTGGCTACACCTTC	CASSLMGQGRGYTF
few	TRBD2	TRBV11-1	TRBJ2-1	TGTGCCAGCAGCTCCCCGGGACTAGCGGGATCCAATGAGCAGTTCTTC	CASSSPGLAGSNEQFF
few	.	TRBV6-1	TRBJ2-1	TGTGCCAGCAGCCGAAGAGACAATGAGCAGTTCTTC	CASSRRDNEQFF
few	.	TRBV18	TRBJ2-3	TGTGCCAGCTCACCACCGTTGGACTACGATACGCAGTATTTT	CASSPPLDYDTQYF
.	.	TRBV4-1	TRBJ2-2	TGCGCCAGCAGCCAAGATAAAGGCGGATTTAACACCGGGGAGCTGTTTTTT	CASSQDKGGFNTGELFF
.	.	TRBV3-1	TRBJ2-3	TGCGCCAGCAGTGAGTCTCCCGGAGATACGCAGTATTTT	CASSESPGDTQYF
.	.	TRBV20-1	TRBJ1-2	TGCAGTGCTAGGGAAGATGCTAACTATGGCTACACCTTC	CSAREDANYGYTF
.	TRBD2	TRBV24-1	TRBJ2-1	TGTGCCACCAGTGACTCCTCCGGACTAGCGGGAGATCGGAACGAGCAGTTCTTC	CATSDSSGLAGDRNEQFF
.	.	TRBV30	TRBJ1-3	TGTGCCTGGAGTGTAATTACAGGGTACGGAAACACCATATATTTT	CAWSVITGYGNTIYF
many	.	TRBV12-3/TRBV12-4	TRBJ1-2	TGTGCCAGCAGTTCCGCGGACAGAAACTATGGCTACACCTTC	CASSSADRNYGYTF
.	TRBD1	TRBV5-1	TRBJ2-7	TGCGCCAGCAGCGCGGGACAGGGTTCCGGAGAGCAGTACTTC	CASSAGQGSGEQYF
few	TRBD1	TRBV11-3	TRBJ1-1	TGTGCCAGCAGCTTAACAGGGGGATTGGGCCAGGGTCCGAACGCTGAAGCTTTCTTT	CASSLTGGLGQGPNAEAFF
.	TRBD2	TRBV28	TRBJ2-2	TGTGCCAGCAGATATAGCGGGAGTAGGGCCGGGGAGCTGTTTTTT	CASRYSGSRAGELFF
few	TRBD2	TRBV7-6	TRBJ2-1	TGTGCCAGCAGCTTAGCTGGGACTAGGAAAATCGATGAGCAGTTCTTC	CASSLAGTRKIDEQFF
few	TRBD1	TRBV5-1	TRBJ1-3	TGCGCCAGCAGCTCTGGGACAGGCGCTGGAAACACCATATATTTT	CASSSGTGAGNTIYF
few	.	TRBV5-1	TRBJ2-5	TGCGCCAGCAGCTTGGATCCTAGTGTAGGGCAAGAGACCCAGTACTTC	CASSLDPSVGQETQYF
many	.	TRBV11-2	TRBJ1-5	TGTGCCAGCAGCTTAGATACATGGGGACCCCAGCATTTT	CASSLDTWGPQHF
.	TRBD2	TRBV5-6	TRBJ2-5	TGTGCCAGCAGCTCGCGAAGCGGGAGCGTGGAGACCCAGTACTTC	CASSSRSGSVETQYF
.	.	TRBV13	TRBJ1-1	TGTGCCAGCAGCTTAGACCAGAAACCTGAAGCTTTCTTT	CASSLDQKPEAFF